The entry that follows covers one T cell receptor beta chain sequence. Time point indicated: pretreatment peripheral blood. Per patient, between 1 and 8 samples were collected at pretreatment and on-treatment time points. Germline assignment: CDR1 MNHEY and CDR2 SMNVEV (reference sequence). There are 12 residues in the CDR3. The germline V and J ends were trimmed by 2 bases and 6 bases, with 5 bases remaining between them. The data were obtained in a study of PD-L1 blockade in urothelial cancer. Method: immunoSEQ multiplex PCR; TCRdb's copy keeps in-frame clones and lacks some. The table lists about 56,000 clones, roughly 87% of them singletons, with around 14% in the top ten.

The receptor comes from an older man with urothelial cancer. The sequencing here drew on PBMCs, taken around atezolizumab (anti-PD-L1) treatment. The chain couples TRBV27 to TRBJ2-1; D is undetermined. The CDR3 DNA reads TGTGCCAGCAGTTTAGTCGGCAATGAGCAGTTCTTC. Amino acid sequence: CASSLVGNEQFF.